This entry concerns a single T cell receptor beta chain. The sample originates from a study of T cells after yellow fever vaccination. CDR1 is PRHDT, CDR2 FYEKMQ, per germline (reference sequence). This CDR3 region has 15 residues. Trimming took off 5 bases at V and 3 bases at J, with 17 bases between the two ends. The study made its TCR cDNA through 5'RACE template switching. That step introduced a universal primer site along with UMIs. One entry per CDR3 protein results from TCRdb running MiXCR on the 5' RACE reads. The sample shows hundreds of thousands of distinct CDR3 sequences, over 9% of them seen only once.

The sequenced sample was PBMCs, obtained on the day of the yellow fever booster vaccination. This chain links TRBV13 with TRBJ2-7, with D perhaps given as TRBD1 or TRBD2 (6 bases each). The clonotype originates from a man aged 25 to 45 who received the YFV17D yellow fever vaccine. The CDR3 region has the DNA TGTGCCAGCAGCGCCGGGGGTAGGGGGGTCTACGAGCAGTACTTC. This translates into CASSAGGRGVYEQYF.